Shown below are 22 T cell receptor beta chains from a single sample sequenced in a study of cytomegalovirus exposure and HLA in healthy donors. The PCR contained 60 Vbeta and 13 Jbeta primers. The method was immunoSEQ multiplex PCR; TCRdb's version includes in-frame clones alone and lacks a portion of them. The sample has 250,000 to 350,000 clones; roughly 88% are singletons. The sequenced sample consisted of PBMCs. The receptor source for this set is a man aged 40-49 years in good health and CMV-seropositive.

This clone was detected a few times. CDR3 sequence reads: CASSYRGLNTGELFF. The CDR3 DNA is TGTGCCAGCAGTTACAGGGGCCTGAACACCGGGGAGCTGTTTTTT. The V and J genes are TRBV27 and TRBJ2-2, with TRBD1 identical over 7 bases. This CDR3 comprises 15 residues. Unmatched junction bases numbered 3, after V lost 4 bases and J lost 1 base. In germline, CDR1 is MNHEY, CDR2 SMNVEV (reference sequence).

The DNA for the CDR3 is TGCCGGGACTTGAGGGGCTCCTACGAGCAGTACTTC. Protein product: CRDLRGSYEQYF. The chain joins TRBV29-1 to TRBJ2-7; D is perhaps TRBD2 (6 bases). Germline CDR1 SQVTM, CDR2 ANQGSEA. CDR3 length equals 12 residues.

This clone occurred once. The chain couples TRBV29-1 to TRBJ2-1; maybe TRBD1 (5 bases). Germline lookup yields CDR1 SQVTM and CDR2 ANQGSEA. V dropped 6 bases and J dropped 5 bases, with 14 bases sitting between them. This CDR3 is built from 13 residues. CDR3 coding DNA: TGCAGCGTCGGGCCAGGGTTGGACAATGAGCAGTTCTTC. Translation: CSVGPGLDNEQFF.

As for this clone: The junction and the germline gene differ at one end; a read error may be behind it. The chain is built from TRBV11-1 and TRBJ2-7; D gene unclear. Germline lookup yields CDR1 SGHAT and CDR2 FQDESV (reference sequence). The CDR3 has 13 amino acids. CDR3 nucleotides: TGTGCCAGCAGCTTAGGACGGAACTACGGGCAGTACTTC. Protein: CASSLGRNYGQYF.

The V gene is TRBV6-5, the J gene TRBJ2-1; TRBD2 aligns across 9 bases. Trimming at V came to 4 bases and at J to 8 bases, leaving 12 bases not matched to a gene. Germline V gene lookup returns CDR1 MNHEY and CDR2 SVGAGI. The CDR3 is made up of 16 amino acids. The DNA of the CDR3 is TGTGCCAGCAGTTCCCGGGGTAGCGGGAGTTTTGATGAGCAGTTCTTC. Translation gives CASSSRGSGSFDEQFF.

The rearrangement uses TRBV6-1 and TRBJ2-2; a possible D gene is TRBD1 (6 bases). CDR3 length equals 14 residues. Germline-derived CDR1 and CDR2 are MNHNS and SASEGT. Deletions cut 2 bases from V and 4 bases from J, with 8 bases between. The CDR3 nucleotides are TGTGCCAGCAGTGAACTGACAGGCACCGGGGAGCTGTTTTTT. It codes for CASSELTGTGELFF.

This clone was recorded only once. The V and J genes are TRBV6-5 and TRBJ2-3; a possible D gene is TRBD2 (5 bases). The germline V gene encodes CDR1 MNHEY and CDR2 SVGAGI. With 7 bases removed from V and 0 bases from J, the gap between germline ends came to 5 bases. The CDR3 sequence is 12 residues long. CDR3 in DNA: TGTGCCAGCACGGGGAGCACAGATACGCAGTATTTT. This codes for CASTGSTDTQYF.

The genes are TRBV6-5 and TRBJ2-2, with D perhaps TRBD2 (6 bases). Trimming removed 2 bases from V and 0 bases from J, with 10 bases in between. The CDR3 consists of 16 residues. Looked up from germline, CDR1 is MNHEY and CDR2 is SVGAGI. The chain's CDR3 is CASSYGTYANTGELFF. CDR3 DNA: TGTGCCAGCAGTTACGGGACTTACGCGAACACCGGGGAGCTGTTTTTT.

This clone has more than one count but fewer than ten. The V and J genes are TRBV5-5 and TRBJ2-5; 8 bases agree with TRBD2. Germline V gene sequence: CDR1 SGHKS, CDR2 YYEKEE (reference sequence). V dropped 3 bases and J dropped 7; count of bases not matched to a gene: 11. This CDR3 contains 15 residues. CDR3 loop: CASSSRSGSYGTQYF. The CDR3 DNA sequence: TGTGCCAGCAGCTCAAGAAGCGGGAGTTATGGGACCCAGTACTTC. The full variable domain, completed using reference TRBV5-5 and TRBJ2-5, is DAGVTQSPTHLIKTRGQQVTLRCSPISGHKSVSWYQQVLGQGPQFIFQYYEKEERGRGNFPDRFSARQFPNYSSELNVNALLLGDSALYLCASSSRSGSYGTQYFGPGTRLLVL.

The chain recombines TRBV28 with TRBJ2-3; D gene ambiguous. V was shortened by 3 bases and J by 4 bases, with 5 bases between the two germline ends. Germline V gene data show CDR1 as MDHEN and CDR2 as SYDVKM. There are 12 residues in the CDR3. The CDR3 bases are TGTGCCAGCAGTTTGAGCGCAGATACGCAGTATTTT. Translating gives CASSLSADTQYF.

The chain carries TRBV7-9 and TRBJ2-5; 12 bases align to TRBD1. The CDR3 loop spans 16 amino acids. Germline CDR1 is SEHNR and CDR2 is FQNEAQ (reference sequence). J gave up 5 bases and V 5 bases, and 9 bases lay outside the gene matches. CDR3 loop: CASSLLGTGGLETQYF. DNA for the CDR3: TGTGCCAGCAGCCTCTTAGGGACAGGGGGCTTGGAGACCCAGTACTTC.

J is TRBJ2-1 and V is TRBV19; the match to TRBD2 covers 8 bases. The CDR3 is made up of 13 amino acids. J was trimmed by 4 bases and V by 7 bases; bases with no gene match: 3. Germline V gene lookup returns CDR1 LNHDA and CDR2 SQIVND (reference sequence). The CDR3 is CASTSGPYNEQFF. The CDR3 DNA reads TGTGCCAGTACTAGCGGGCCTTACAATGAGCAGTTCTTC.

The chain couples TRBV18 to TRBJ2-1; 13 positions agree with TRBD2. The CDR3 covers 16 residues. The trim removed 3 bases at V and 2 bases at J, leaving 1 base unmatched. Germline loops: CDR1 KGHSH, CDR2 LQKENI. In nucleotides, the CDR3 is TGTGCCAGCTCACCCGGGACTAGCGGGGCCTACAATGAGCAGTTCTTC. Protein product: CASSPGTSGAYNEQFF.

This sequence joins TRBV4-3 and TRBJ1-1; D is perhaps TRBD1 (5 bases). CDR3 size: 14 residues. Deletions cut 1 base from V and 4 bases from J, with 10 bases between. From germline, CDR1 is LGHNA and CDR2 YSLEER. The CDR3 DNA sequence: TGCGCCAGCAGCCAAGCCCCAGGGCTCACTGAAGCTTTCTTT. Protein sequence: CASSQAPGLTEAFF.

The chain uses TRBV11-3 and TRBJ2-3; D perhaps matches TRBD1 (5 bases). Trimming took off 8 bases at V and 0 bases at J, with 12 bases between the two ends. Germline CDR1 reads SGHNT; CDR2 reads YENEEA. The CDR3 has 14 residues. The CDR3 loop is CASAQGASTDTQYF. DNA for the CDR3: TGTGCCAGCGCGCAGGGTGCTAGCACAGATACGCAGTATTTT.

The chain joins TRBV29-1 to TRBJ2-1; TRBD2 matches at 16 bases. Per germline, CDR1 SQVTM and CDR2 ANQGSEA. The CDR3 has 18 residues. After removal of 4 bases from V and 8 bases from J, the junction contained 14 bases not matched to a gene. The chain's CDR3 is CSVAGGTSGRALSYEQFF. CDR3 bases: TGCAGCGTTGCAGGGGGGACTAGCGGGAGGGCTTTGTCCTATGAGCAGTTCTTC.

CDR3 nucleotides: TGTGCCAGCAGTTCCCCATCCTCGACAGGGACCTACGAGCAGTACTTC. Residues: CASSSPSSTGTYEQYF. The chain is built from TRBV27 and TRBJ2-7; 7 positions agree with TRBD1. V lost 4 bases and J lost 2; bases outside the gene matches: 11. The CDR3 sequence is 16 residues long. Germline V lookup: CDR1 MNHEY, CDR2 SMNVEV (reference sequence).

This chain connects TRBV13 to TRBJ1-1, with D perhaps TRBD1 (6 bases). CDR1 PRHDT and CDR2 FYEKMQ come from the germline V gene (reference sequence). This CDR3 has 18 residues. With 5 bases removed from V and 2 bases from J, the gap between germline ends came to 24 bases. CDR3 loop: CASSHWGGAGDGNTEAFF. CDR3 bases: TGTGCCAGCAGCCATTGGGGGGGCGCAGGTGATGGAAACACTGAAGCTTTCTTT.

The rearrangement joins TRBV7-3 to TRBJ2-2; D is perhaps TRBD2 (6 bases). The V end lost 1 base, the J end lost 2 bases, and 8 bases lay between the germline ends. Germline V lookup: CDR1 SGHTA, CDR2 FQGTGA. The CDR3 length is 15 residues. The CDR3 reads CASSLIGSNTGELFF. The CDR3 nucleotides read TGTGCCAGCAGCTTAATCGGGAGTAACACCGGGGAGCTGTTTTTT.

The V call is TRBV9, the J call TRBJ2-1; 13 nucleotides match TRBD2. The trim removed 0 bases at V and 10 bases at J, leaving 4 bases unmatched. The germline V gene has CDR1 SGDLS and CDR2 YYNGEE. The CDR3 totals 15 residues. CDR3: CASSVATSGRPEQFF. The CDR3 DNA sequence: TGTGCCAGCAGCGTAGCGACTAGCGGGAGGCCCGAGCAGTTCTTC.

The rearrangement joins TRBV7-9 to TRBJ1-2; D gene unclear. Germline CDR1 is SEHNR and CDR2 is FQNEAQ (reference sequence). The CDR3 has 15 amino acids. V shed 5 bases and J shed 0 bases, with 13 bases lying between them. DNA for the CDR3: TGTGCCAGCAGCCTTCCTGCAGGATCTAACTATGGCTACACCTTC. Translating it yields CASSLPAGSNYGYTF. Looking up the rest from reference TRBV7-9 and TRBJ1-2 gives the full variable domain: DTGVSQNPRHKITKRGQNVTFRCDPISEHNRLYWYRQTLGQGPEFLTYFQNEAQLEKSRLLSDRFSAERPKGSFSTLEIQRTEQGDSAMYLCASSLPAGSNYGYTFGSGTRLTVV.

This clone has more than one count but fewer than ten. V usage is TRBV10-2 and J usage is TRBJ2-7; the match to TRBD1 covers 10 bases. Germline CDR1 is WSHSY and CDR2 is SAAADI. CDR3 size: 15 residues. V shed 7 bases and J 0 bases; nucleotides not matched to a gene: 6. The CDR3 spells CASTQTGGRSYEQYF. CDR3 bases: TGCGCCAGCACCCAGACAGGGGGCCGCTCCTACGAGCAGTACTTC.